This T cell receptor (beta chain) comes out of a study of T cell responses to AZD1222 COVID-19 vaccine. Study background: The study pooled second doses at about 4 or about 12 weeks. Study-level results: Only a handful of individuals given AZD1222 were seropositive at baseline.

Comments on this clone: Its antigen is undetermined.

Repertoires were generated with immunoSEQ multiplex PCR, while TCRdb's copy carries only in-frame clones and drops some. The table has about 120,000 clones, 85% to 90% seen once. Sample: peripheral blood, taken on day 0 of AZD1222 vaccination. This clonotype originated in an adult in good health.

DNA for the CDR3: TGCGCCAGCAGCGACACACGAGGACAGGGCGGGTATGGCTACACCTTC. Translation: CASSDTRGQGGYGYTF. The V and J genes are TRBV5-1 and TRBJ1-2, with 8 positions matching TRBD1. The CDR3 is 16 residues long. Per germline, CDR1 SGHRS and CDR2 YFSETQ. V shed 4 bases and J 5 bases; nucleotides not matched to a gene: 13.